These 8 T cell receptor beta chains were sequenced from one sample in a study of cytomegalovirus exposure and HLA in healthy donors. Use of 60 Vbeta and 13 Jbeta primers characterized the PCR. Profiled with immunoSEQ multiplex PCR; TCRdb holds only in-frame clones, not every one. Here the sample spans 95,000 to 150,000 clones, 70% to 80% being singletons. The sample taken for sequencing was PBMCs. The source of these receptors is a man aged 50 to 60 in good health and CMV-seronegative.

The chain recombines TRBV25-1 with TRBJ2-3; D possibly corresponds to TRBD2 (6 bases). The V end was cut by 8 bases, the J end by 2 bases, with 11 bases between. The CDR3 contains 13 residues. Germline V CDR1 and CDR2: MGHDK, SYGVNS. The CDR3 loop is CASLRGSTDTQYF. Written as DNA, the CDR3 is TGTGCCAGCCTCCGGGGGTCCACAGATACGCAGTATTTT. Full variable domain (outside the CDR3, taken from reference TRBV25-1 and TRBJ2-3): EADIYQTPRYLVIGTGKKITLECSQTMGHDKMYWYQQDPGMELHLIHYSYGVNSTEKGDLSSESTVSRIRTEHFPLTLESARPSHTSQYLCASLRGSTDTQYFGPGTRLTVL.

The rearrangement uses TRBV5-1 and TRBJ2-1; D is unresolved. CDR3 size: 13 residues. V was pared by 4 bases and J by 8 bases, with 13 bases between. Per germline, CDR1 SGHRS and CDR2 YFSETQ. CDR3 protein: CASSTTAGDEQFF. CDR3 nucleotide sequence: TGCGCCAGCAGCACGACGGCAGGCGATGAGCAGTTCTTC.

This clone has more than one count but fewer than ten. The chain is built from TRBV6-6 and TRBJ2-7, with a weak D call TRBD2 (6 bases). This CDR3 is 16 amino acids long. V shed 4 bases and J shed 3 bases, with 19 bases lying between them. The germline V gene has CDR1 MNHNY and CDR2 SVGAGI (reference sequence). CDR3 region: CASSSNLGGGYYEQYF. The CDR3 nucleotides are TGTGCCAGCAGTTCCAATCTTGGTGGGGGGTACTACGAGCAGTACTTC.

CDR3 amino acids: CASSSTHKQETQYF. CDR3 DNA: TGTGCCAGCAGTTCAACCCACAAGCAAGAGACCCAGTACTTC. The V gene is TRBV6-5, the J gene TRBJ2-5; D is ambiguous. The CDR3 contains 14 residues. Trimming removed 4 bases at V and 2 bases at J, with 11 bases between. Germline CDR1 and CDR2: MNHEY and SVGAGI.

This chain connects TRBV5-1 to TRBJ2-3; a weak D match, TRBD2 (5 bases). CDR3 length: 12 amino acids. Trimming took 7 bases from V and 12 from J, leaving 18 bases between them. Germline V gene lookup returns CDR1 SGHRS and CDR2 YFSETQ. CDR3 bases: TGCGCCAGCGCAATCCGGGGTGGCCATCAGTATTTT. Amino acids: CASAIRGGHQYF.

This rearrangement joins TRBV9 to TRBJ1-2, with 8 bases fitting TRBD1. This CDR3 has 16 residues. Germline V gene data show CDR1 as SGDLS and CDR2 as YYNGEE. The V and J ends lost 3 bases and 5 bases, in that order; junction bases with no gene match: 12. The CDR3 reads CASSASWRQGPYGYTF. CDR3 nucleotides: TGTGCCAGCAGCGCATCCTGGAGACAGGGGCCGTATGGCTACACCTTC.

The chain recombines TRBV15 with TRBJ1-1; D is ambiguous. V was trimmed by 5 bases and J by 7 bases, leaving 14 bases between them. This CDR3 is built from 13 residues. Germline V gene data show CDR1 as LNHNV and CDR2 as YYDKDF (reference sequence). The CDR3: CATSPRQVSEAFF. For the CDR3, the DNA is TGTGCCACCAGCCCCCGCCAGGTCAGTGAAGCTTTCTTT.

This sequence joins TRBV4-3 and TRBJ2-3, with 9 bases aligning to TRBD2. CDR1 and CDR2 from the germline V gene are LGHNA and YSLEER. The J segment lost 5 bases and the V segment lost 1 base, leaving 10 bases of the junction unmatched. The CDR3 loop spans 17 amino acids. The CDR3 coding sequence is TGCGCCAGCAGCCAAGGGCGGGGGGGGGCCGCCATAGATACGCAGTATTTT. It yields the protein CASSQGRGGAAIDTQYF.